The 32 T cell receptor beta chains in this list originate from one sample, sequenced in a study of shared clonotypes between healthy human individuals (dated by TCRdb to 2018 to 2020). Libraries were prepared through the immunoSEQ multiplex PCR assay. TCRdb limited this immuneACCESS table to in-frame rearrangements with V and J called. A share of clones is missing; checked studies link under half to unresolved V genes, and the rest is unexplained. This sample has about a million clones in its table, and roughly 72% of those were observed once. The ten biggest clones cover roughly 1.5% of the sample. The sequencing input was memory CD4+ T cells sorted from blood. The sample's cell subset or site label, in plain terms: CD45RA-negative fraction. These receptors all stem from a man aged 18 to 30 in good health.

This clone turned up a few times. The CDR3 bases are TGTGCCTGGAGTGGTACAGGGGATCAGCCCCAGCATTTT. Its translation is CAWSGTGDQPQHF. This sequence joins TRBV30 and TRBJ1-5; 7 positions agree with TRBD1. This CDR3 comprises 13 residues. Germline V gene data show CDR1 as GTSNPN and CDR2 as SVGIG (reference sequence). Losses at the gene ends were 1 base for V and 5 bases for J; bases not matched to a gene: 2.

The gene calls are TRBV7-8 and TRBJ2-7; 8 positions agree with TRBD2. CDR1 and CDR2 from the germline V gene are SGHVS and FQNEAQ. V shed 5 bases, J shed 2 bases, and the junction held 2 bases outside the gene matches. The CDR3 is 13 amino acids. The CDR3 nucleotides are TGTGCCAGCAGCGCGGGAGGCCCCTACGAGCAGTACTTC. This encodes CASSAGGPYEQYF.

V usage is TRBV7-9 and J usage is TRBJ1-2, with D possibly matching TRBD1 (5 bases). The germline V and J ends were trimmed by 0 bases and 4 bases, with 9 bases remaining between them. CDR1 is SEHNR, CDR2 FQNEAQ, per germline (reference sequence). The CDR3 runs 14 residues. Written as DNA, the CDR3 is TGTGCCAGCAGCTTAGCACAGGCCCGCTATGGCTACACCTTC. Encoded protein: CASSLAQARYGYTF.

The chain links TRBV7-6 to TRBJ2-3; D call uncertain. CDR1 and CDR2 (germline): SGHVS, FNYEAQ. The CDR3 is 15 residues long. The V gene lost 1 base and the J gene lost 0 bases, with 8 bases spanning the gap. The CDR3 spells CASSLGITSTDTQYF. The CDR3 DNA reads TGTGCCAGCAGCTTAGGTATAACTAGCACAGATACGCAGTATTTT. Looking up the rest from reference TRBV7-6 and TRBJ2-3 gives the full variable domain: GAGVSQSPRYKVTKRGQDVALRCDPISGHVSLYWYRQALGQGPEFLTYFNYEAQQDKSGLPNDRFSAERPEGSISTLTIQRTEQRDSAMYRCASSLGITSTDTQYFGPGTRLTVL.

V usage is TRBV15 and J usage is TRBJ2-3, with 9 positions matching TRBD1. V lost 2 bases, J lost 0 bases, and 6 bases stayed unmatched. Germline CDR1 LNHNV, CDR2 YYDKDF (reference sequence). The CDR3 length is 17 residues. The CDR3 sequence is CATSRLTGGKSTDTQYF. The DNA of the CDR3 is TGTGCCACCAGCAGATTAACAGGGGGCAAGAGCACAGATACGCAGTATTTT.

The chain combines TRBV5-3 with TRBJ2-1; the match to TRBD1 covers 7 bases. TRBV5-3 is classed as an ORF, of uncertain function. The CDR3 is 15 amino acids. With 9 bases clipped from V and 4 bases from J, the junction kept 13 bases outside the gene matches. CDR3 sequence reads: CATWGRDRVYNEQFF. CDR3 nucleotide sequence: TGTGCCACCTGGGGTCGGGACAGAGTTTACAATGAGCAGTTCTTC.

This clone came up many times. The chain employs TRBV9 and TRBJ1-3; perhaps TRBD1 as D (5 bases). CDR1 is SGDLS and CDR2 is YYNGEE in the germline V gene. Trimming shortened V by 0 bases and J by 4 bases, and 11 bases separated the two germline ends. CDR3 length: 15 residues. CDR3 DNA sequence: TGTGCCAGCAGCGTAGCTCCAGGGTTCGGAAACACCATATATTTT. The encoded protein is CASSVAPGFGNTIYF.

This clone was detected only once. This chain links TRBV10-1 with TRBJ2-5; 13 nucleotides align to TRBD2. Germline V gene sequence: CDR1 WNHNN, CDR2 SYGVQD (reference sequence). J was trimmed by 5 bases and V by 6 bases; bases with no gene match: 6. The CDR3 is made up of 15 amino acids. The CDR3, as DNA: TGCGCCAGCAGCCCGGGACTAGCGGGGTTTGAGACCCAGTACTTC. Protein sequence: CASSPGLAGFETQYF.

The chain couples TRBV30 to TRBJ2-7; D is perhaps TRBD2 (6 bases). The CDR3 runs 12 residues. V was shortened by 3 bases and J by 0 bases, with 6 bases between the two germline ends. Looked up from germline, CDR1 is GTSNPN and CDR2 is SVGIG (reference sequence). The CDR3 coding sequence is TGTGCCTGGAGGGGGGGCTCCTACGAGCAGTACTTC. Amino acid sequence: CAWRGGSYEQYF.

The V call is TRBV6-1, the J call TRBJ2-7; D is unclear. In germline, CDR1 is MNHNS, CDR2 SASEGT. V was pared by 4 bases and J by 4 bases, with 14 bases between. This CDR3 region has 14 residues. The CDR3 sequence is CASSGRAGRYEQYF. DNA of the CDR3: TGTGCCAGCAGTGGACGGGCAGGACGGTACGAGCAGTACTTC.

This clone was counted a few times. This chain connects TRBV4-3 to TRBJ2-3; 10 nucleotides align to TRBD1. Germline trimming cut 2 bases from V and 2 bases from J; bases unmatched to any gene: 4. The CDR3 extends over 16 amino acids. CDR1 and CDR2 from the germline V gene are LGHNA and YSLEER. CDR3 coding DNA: TGCGCCAGCAGCCAAAGGGGGACAGGGGCCACAGATACGCAGTATTTT. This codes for CASSQRGTGATDTQYF.

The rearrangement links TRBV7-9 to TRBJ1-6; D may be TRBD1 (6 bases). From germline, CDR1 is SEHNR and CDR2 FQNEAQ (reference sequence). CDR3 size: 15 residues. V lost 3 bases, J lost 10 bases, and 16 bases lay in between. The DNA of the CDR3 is TGTGCCAGCAGCTTGGGGGGCAGGGCCATCTCACCCCTCCACTTT. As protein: CASSLGGRAISPLHF. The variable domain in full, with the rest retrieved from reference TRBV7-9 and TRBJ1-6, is DTGVSQNPRHKITKRGQNVTFRCDPISEHNRLYWYRQTLGQGPEFLTYFQNEAQLEKSRLLSDRFSAERPKGSFSTLEIQRTEQGDSAMYLCASSLGGRAISPLHFGNGTRLTVT.

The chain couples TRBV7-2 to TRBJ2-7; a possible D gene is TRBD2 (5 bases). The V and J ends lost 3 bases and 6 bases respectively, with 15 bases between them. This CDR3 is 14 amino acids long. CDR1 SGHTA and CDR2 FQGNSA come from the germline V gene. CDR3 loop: CASSLSRPAGEQYF. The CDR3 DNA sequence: TGTGCCAGCAGCTTGTCGAGACCGGCGGGCGAGCAGTACTTC.

The DNA for the CDR3 is TGCGCCAGCAGCCTCCCCAACACAGATACGCAGTATTTT. Protein product: CASSLPNTDTQYF. The genes are TRBV5-1 and TRBJ2-3; D gene uncertain. The CDR3 has 13 residues. Deletions cut 4 bases from V and 2 bases from J, with 8 bases between. Germline V gene sequence: CDR1 SGHRS, CDR2 YFSETQ.

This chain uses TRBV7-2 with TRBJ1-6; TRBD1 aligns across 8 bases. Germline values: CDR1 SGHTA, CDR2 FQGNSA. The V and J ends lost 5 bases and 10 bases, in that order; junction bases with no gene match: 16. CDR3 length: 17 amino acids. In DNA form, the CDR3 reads TGTGCCAGCAGCCTGGGGGCAGGGGGCCCTTTAGCGTCACCCCTCCACTTT. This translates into CASSLGAGGPLASPLHF.

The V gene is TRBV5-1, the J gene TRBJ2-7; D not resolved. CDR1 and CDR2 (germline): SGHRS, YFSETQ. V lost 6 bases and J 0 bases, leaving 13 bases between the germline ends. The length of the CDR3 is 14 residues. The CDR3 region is CASTPVPSSYEQYF. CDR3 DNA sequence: TGCGCCAGCACCCCGGTTCCGAGCTCCTACGAGCAGTACTTC.

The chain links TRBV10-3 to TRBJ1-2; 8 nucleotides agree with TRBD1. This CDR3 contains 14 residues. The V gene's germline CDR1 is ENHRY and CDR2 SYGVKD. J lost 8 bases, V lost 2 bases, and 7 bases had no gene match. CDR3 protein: CAISELSDREGYTF. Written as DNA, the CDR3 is TGTGCCATCAGTGAGCTCTCGGACAGGGAAGGCTACACCTTC.

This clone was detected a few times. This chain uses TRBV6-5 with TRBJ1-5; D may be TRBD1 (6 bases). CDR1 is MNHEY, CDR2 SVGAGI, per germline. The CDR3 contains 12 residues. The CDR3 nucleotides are TGTGCAACCGGACAGAACAATCAGCCCCAGCATTTT. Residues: CATGQNNQPQHF.

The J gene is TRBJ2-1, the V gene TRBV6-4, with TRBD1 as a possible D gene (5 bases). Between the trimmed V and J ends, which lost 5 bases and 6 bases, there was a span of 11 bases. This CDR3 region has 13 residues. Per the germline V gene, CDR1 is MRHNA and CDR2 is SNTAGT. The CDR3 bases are TGTGCCAGCAGTTACAGGAACGGCAATGAGCAGTTCTTC. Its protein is CASSYRNGNEQFF.

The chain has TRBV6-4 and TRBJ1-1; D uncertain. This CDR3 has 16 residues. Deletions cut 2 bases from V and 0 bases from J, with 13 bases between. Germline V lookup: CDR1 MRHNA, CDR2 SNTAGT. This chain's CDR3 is CASSDLSLRVNTEAFF. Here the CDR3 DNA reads TGTGCCAGCAGTGACCTAAGCTTACGGGTGAACACTGAAGCTTTCTTT.

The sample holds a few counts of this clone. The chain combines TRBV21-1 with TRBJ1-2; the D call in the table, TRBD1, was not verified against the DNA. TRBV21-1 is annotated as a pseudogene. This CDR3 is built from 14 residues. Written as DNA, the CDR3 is TGTGCCAGCAGCAATTGGACAGGGAGGGATGGCTACACCTTC. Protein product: CASSNWTGRDGYTF.

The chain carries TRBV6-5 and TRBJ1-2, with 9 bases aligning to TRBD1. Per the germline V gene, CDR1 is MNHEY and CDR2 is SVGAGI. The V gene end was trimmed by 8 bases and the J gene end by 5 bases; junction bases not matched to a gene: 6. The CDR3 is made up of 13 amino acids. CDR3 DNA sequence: TGTGCCAGCTCTACAGGGGGCGGGTATGGCTACACCTTC. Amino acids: CASSTGGGYGYTF.

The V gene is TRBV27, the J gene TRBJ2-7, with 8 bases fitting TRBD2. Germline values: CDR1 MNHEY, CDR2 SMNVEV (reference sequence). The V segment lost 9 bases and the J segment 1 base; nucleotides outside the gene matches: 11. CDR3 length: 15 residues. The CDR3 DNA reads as TGTGCCAGTGCTCGACAGCTAGCGGGTTCCTACGAGCAGTACTTC. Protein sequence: CASARQLAGSYEQYF.

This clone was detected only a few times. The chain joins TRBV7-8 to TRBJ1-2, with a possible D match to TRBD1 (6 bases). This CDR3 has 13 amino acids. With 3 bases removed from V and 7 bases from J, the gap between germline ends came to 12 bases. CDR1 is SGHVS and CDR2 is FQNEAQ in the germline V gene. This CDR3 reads CASSFGEGGGYTF. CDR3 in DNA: TGTGCCAGCAGCTTCGGGGAAGGGGGTGGCTACACCTTC.

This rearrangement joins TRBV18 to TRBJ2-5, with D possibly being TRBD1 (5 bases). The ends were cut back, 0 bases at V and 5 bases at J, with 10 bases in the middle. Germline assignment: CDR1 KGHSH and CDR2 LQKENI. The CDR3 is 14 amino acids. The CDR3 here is CASSPPLYRETQYF. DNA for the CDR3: TGTGCCAGCTCACCACCCCTGTACAGGGAGACCCAGTACTTC.

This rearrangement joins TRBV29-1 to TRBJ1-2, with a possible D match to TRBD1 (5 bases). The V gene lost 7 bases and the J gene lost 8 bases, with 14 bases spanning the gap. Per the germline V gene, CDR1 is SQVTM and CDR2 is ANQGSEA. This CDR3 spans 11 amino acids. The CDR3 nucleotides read TGCAGCGCCCCCGGGGCCGGCGGCTACACCTTC. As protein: CSAPGAGGYTF.

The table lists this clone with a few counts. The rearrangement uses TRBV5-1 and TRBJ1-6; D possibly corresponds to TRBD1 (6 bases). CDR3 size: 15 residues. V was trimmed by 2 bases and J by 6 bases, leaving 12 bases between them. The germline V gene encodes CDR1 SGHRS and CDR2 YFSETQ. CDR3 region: CASSLRTESNSPLHF. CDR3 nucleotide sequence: TGCGCCAGCAGCTTACGGACAGAGAGTAATTCACCCCTCCACTTT.

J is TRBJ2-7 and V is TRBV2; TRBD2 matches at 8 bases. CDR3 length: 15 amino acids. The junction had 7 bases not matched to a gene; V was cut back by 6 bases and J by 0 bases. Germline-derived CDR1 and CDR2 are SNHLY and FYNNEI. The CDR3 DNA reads TGTGCCAGCAGCACCGGGGGGGCAGGCTCCTACGAGCAGTACTTC. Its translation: CASSTGGAGSYEQYF.

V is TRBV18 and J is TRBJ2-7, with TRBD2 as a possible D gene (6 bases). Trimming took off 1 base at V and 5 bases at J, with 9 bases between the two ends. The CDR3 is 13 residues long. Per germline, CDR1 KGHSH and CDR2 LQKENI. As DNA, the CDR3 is TGTGCCAGCTCACCACTCACGGGGGACGAGCAGTACTTC. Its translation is CASSPLTGDEQYF.

CDR3 in DNA: TGTGCCAGTACCCGGGGGACAGGGTACACCGGGGAGCTGTTTTTT. Translated: CASTRGTGYTGELFF. The chain links TRBV19 to TRBJ2-2, with 9 positions matching TRBD1. The CDR3 spans 15 residues. Germline assignment: CDR1 LNHDA and CDR2 SQIVND (reference sequence). V shed 7 bases and J 3 bases; nucleotides not matched to a gene: 6.

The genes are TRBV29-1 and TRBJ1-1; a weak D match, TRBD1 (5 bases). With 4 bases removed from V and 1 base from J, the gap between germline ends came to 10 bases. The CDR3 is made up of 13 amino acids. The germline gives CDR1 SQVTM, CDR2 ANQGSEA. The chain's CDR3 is CSVVRGTNTEAFF. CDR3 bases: TGCAGCGTTGTTAGGGGCACGAACACTGAAGCTTTCTTT.

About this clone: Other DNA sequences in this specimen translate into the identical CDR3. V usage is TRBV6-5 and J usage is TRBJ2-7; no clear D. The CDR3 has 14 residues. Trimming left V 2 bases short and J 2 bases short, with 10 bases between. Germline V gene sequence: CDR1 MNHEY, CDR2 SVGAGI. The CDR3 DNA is TGTGCCAGCAGTTACCTGGACGGGCCCTACGAGCAGTACTTC. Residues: CASSYLDGPYEQYF.